The 20 T cell receptor beta chains reported below all come from one sample, sequenced in a study of T cells in localized non-small cell lung cancer. Assay used: immunoSEQ multiplex PCR; TCRdb lists only in-frame clones, some missing. This sample has 1,500 to 2,000 clones, with roughly a third found just once. Source: normal lung tissue next to the tumor, taken before any cancer treatment. Receptors originate from a male donor at least 60 years old with stage I squamous cell lung carcinoma.

Within the sample, this clone is large (0.1 to 1%). The V gene is TRBV9, the J gene TRBJ2-7, with TRBD2 matching 14 bases. Germline V gene lookup returns CDR1 SGDLS and CDR2 YYNGEE. The CDR3 sequence is 15 residues long. The V segment lost 4 bases and the J segment 5 bases; nucleotides outside the gene matches: 5. DNA of the CDR3: TGTGCCAGCAGCACTGGGACTAGCGGGAGAAACGAGCAGTACTTC. Translating it yields CASSTGTSGRNEQYF.

V gene TRBV7-1 combines with J gene TRBJ1-5; possible D gene TRBD1, 5 bases. TRBV7-1 is labeled an ORF, and its function is uncertain. V lost 6 bases and J 3 bases, leaving 21 bases between the germline ends. The CDR3 consists of 17 residues. The CDR3 DNA sequence: TGTGCCAGCAGTTTCAGGGCAGGGATGTCTTACAATCAGCCCCAGCATTTT. It yields the protein CASSFRAGMSYNQPQHF.

The chain employs TRBV11-3 and TRBJ2-1, with a possible D match to TRBD2 (5 bases). The CDR3 totals 14 residues. Germline CDR1 SGHNT, CDR2 YENEEA. V dropped 2 bases and J dropped 9 bases, with 14 bases sitting between them. The CDR3 bases are TGTGCCAGCAGCTTACAATCGAGCGCGGGTGAGCAGTTCTTC. This sequence encodes CASSLQSSAGEQFF.

This clone was seen a few times. The chain is built from TRBV25-1 and TRBJ1-2; the match to TRBD1 covers 7 bases. V was pared by 10 bases and J by 1 base, with 18 bases of the junction left unmatched. Germline V lookup: CDR1 MGHDK, CDR2 SYGVNS. The CDR3 extends over 17 amino acids. CDR3 nucleotides: TGTGCCACCAGAAAAGATATTGGGACAGACGATAACTATGGCTACACCTTC. Its translation is CATRKDIGTDDNYGYTF.

The rearrangement links TRBV11-3 to TRBJ2-6, with D tentatively TRBD1 (6 bases). This CDR3 is 15 amino acids long. Trimming removed 3 bases at V and 2 bases at J, with 8 bases between. Germline CDR1 SGHNT, CDR2 YENEEA. The CDR3 here is CASSFGGAGANVLTF. The CDR3 bases are TGTGCCAGCAGCTTTGGGGGCGCTGGGGCCAACGTCCTGACTTTC.

The gene calls are TRBV19 and TRBJ1-1, with TRBD1 identical over 10 bases. Trimming took 11 bases from V and 10 from J; bases not matched to a gene: 13. Germline CDR1 reads LNHDA; CDR2 reads SQIVND (reference sequence). The CDR3 is 13 amino acids. CDR3: CACRGDRGIGAFF. The CDR3 region has the DNA TGTGCCTGCCGTGGGGACAGGGGCATAGGAGCTTTCTTT.

By its share, this clone is medium-sized (0.01 to 0.1%). V usage is TRBV11-3 and J usage is TRBJ1-1; TRBD1 matches at 7 bases. CDR1 and CDR2 (germline): SGHNT, YENEEA. CDR3 size: 16 residues. With 4 bases clipped from V and 3 bases from J, the junction kept 11 bases outside the gene matches. The CDR3 protein is CASSSAGGGLHTEAFF. The DNA for the CDR3 is TGTGCCAGCAGCTCGGCAGGGGGAGGGCTTCACACTGAAGCTTTCTTT.

V is TRBV18 and J is TRBJ1-1, with 10 bases aligning to TRBD1. Germline lookup yields CDR1 KGHSH and CDR2 LQKENI. The CDR3 has 15 amino acids. J lost 1 base, V lost 4 bases, and 3 bases had no gene match. CDR3 bases: TGTGCCAGCTCACTTCGGACAGGGGGGAACACTGAAGCTTTCTTT. It specifies CASSLRTGGNTEAFF.

To note about this clone: A base was left unread or ambiguous, and X is written for its residue. J is TRBJ2-1 and V is TRBV5-1; 8 bases fit TRBD1. The J segment lost 10 bases and the V segment lost 2 bases, leaving 17 bases of the junction unmatched. CDR1 SGHRS and CDR2 YFSETQ come from the germline V gene. This CDR3 has 17 residues. Written as DNA, the CDR3 is TGCGCCAGCAGCTTRGGGGTCCCAGGGGGCGCAATAAGGGAGCAGTTCTTC. This encodes CASSXGVPGGAIREQFF. From start to end, the CDR3 is CASSLGVPGGAIREQFF.

This clone was observed a handful of times. The rearrangement uses TRBV6-8 and TRBJ1-5, with 8 bases fitting TRBD1. The CDR3 has 15 amino acids. CDR1 and CDR2 from the germline V gene are MNHGY and SAAAGT. J was trimmed by 2 bases and V by 5 bases; bases with no gene match: 5. The CDR3 region is CASSGGGQGNQPQHF. The CDR3 DNA reads TGTGCCAGCAGTGGGGGGGGACAGGGCAATCAGCCCCAGCATTTT.

The J gene is TRBJ1-1, the V gene TRBV28; the D gene is possibly TRBD1 (5 bases). Trimming left V 6 bases short and J 4 bases short, with 12 bases between. Germline-derived CDR1 and CDR2 are MDHEN and SYDVKM. The CDR3 has 13 amino acids. The CDR3 nucleotides read TGTGCCAGCAGCCGGGGGGAAATCACTGAAGCTTTCTTT. Encoded protein: CASSRGEITEAFF.

Relative to its sample, this clone is medium-sized. This chain joins TRBV6-8 and TRBJ2-1; 10 nucleotides line up with TRBD1. Losses at the gene ends were 5 bases for V and 4 bases for J; bases not matched to a gene: 5. In germline, CDR1 is MNHGY, CDR2 SAAAGT. The CDR3 totals 15 residues. The CDR3 DNA reads TGTGCCAGCAGTGCGACAGGGGGCTTATACAATGAGCAGTTCTTC. Translated, it gives CASSATGGLYNEQFF.

V usage is TRBV18 and J usage is TRBJ1-1; no reliable D call. Germline V gene data show CDR1 as KGHSH and CDR2 as LQKENI. V shed 5 bases and J shed 0 bases, with 7 bases lying between them. The CDR3 spans 13 residues. The CDR3 sequence: CASSTAVNTEAFF. CDR3 coding DNA: TGTGCCAGCTCAACGGCTGTGAACACTGAAGCTTTCTTT.

The chain uses TRBV18 and TRBJ2-2; the D is unclear. Germline values: CDR1 KGHSH, CDR2 LQKENI. V lost 3 bases and J lost 0, with 8 bases in between. This CDR3 has 15 residues. CDR3 sequence (DNA): TGTGCCAGCTCACCTATAGGGACGAACACCGGGGAGCTGTTTTTT. Translated: CASSPIGTNTGELFF.

This clone has a handful of counts. The genes are TRBV5-1 and TRBJ2-3; TRBD1 agrees at 8 bases. The germline CDR1 and CDR2 sequences are SGHRS and YFSETQ. The CDR3 is 14 amino acids. Trimming removed 5 bases from V and 3 bases from J; junction bases left unmatched: 5. The CDR3 DNA reads TGCGCCAGCAGTCTTTGGACAGGGACAGATACGCAGTATTTT. It codes for CASSLWTGTDTQYF.

This clone was found a few times. The chain combines TRBV5-1 with TRBJ2-1; D gene uncertain. Germline values: CDR1 SGHRS, CDR2 YFSETQ. V was pared by 3 bases and J by 6 bases, with 16 bases between. This CDR3 has 15 residues. CDR3 nucleotides: TGCGCCAGCAGCTCTATAGCTCCCCCCGGCAATGAGCAGTTCTTC. Protein product: CASSSIAPPGNEQFF.

This clone is deemed large. This CDR3 reads CASSAGPLQTQYF. As DNA, the CDR3 is TGTGCCAGCAGTGCCGGCCCCCTGCAGACGCAGTATTTT. The rearrangement links TRBV6-8 to TRBJ2-3, with D unresolved. CDR1 is MNHGY, CDR2 SAAAGT, per germline. Trimming shortened V by 5 bases and J by 9 bases, and 15 bases separated the two germline ends. The CDR3 length is 13 residues.

This clone was seen a few times. The chain is built from TRBV6-8 and TRBJ1-4; D is ambiguous. The CDR3 consists of 14 residues. Germline V CDR1 and CDR2: MNHGY, SAAAGT. Trimming cost V 7 bases and J 0 bases, with 9 bases left between them. The CDR3 DNA reads as TGTGCCAGCACTGACCTAGCAACTAATGAAAAACTGTTTTTT. Amino acid sequence: CASTDLATNEKLFF.

This clone occurred a few times. The rearrangement joins TRBV6-8 to TRBJ1-2; no clear D gene. Germline assignment: CDR1 MNHGY and CDR2 SAAAGT. Trimming removed 4 bases from V and 3 bases from J, with 18 bases in between. CDR3 size: 16 residues. CDR3: CASSSREAAFHYGYTF. Written as DNA, the CDR3 is TGTGCCAGCAGTTCCCGGGAGGCAGCTTTTCACTATGGCTACACCTTC.

This chain joins TRBV29-1 and TRBJ1-5; D ambiguous. Trimming stripped 4 bases from V and 0 bases from J, with 7 bases between. The length of the CDR3 is 13 residues. CDR1 SQVTM and CDR2 ANQGSEA come from the germline V gene. In DNA, the CDR3 is TGCAGCGTTGGGGGATATAGCAATCAGCCCCAGCATTTT. Its translation is CSVGGYSNQPQHF. Full variable domain (missing parts from reference TRBV29-1 and TRBJ1-5): SAVISQKPSRDICQRGTSLTIQCQVDSQVTMMFWYRQQPGQSLTLIATANQGSEATYESGFVIDKFPISRPNLTFSTLTVSNMSPEDSSIYLCSVGGYSNQPQHFGDGTRLSIL.